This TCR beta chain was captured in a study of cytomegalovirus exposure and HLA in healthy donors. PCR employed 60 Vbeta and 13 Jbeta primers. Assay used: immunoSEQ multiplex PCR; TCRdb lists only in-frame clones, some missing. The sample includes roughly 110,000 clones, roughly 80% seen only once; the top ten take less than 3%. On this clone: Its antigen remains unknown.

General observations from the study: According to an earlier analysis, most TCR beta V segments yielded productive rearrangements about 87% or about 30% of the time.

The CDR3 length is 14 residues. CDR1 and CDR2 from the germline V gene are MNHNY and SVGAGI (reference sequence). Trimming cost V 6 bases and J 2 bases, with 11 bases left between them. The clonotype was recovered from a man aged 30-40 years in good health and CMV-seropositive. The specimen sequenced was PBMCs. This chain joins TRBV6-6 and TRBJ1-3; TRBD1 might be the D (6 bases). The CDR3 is CASRNQGTGNTIYF. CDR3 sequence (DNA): TGTGCCAGCAGGAACCAGGGGACTGGAAACACCATATATTTT.